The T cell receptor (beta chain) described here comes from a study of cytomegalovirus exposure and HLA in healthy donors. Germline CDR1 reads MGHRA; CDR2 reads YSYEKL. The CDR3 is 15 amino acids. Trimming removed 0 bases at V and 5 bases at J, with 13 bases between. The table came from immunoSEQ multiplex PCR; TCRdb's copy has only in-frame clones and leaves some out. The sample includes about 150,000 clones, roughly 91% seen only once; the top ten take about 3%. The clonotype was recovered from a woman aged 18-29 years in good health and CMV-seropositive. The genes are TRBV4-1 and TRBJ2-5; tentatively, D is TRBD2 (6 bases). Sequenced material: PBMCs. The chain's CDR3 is CASSQDDRGRETQYF. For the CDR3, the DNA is TGCGCCAGCAGCCAAGATGATCGGGGGAGGGAGACCCAGTACTTC.